These T cell receptor beta chains were read from a single sample in a study of T cell repertoires in cytomegalovirus infection. TCRdb processed the reads anew with MiXCR; each CDR3 protein has one entry. The sample lists some 120,000 distinct CDR3 sequences; around 10% were seen once. Their recognized antigens are unknown. The sample consisted of PBMCs, sequenced either directly or after in vitro stimulation (not recorded which). The source of these receptors is a human donor in good health (CMV status not recorded). Some clones in this sample may be carry-over from other donors' samples. Each CDR3 is given with its conserved first and last residue. The order of the fields is V gene, J gene, D gene, clone size, CDR3 protein, CDR3 DNA. D genes are given only for firm matches. A row's size may be missing; if present it is once, few, many or a size class.

TRBV18	TRBJ2-1	.	many	CASSPQVSDNEQFF	TGTGCCAGCTCACCACAGGTTTCAGACAATGAGCAGTTCTTC
TRBV7-8	TRBJ1-4	.	many	CASSLREIEKLFF	TGTGCCAGCAGCTTACGGGAGATCGAAAAACTGTTTTTT
TRBV7-2	TRBJ2-1	TRBD2	many	CASSLLAGDLNEQFF	TGTGCCAGCAGCTTGCTAGCGGGAGATTTAAATGAGCAGTTCTTC
TRBV7-2	TRBJ1-1	.	many	CASRESVSEAFF	TGTGCCAGCCGCGAATCCGTATCGGAAGCTTTCTTT
TRBV5-4	TRBJ2-4	.	few	CASSRLPGLSNIQYF	TGTGCCAGCAGCCGCCTTCCCGGGCTCTCCAACATTCAGTACTTC
TRBV10-2	TRBJ2-7	.	.	CACGGHPYEQYF	TGCGCCTGTGGGGGACACCCATACGAGCAGTACTTC
TRBV19	TRBJ2-3	.	few	CASSISHSTDTQYF	TGTGCCAGTAGTATTTCGCACAGCACAGATACGCAGTATTTT
TRBV12-3/TRBV12-4	TRBJ2-7	.	.	CASRRGTGRDEQYF	TGTGCCAGCAGAAGGGGGACTGGGCGGGACGAGCAGTACTTC
TRBV7-2	TRBJ2-5	.	many	CASSHPTYRVEETQYF	TGTGCCAGCAGCCACCCCACATACAGGGTGGAAGAGACCCAGTACTTC
TRBV7-6	TRBJ2-1	TRBD1	.	CASSSDRATYNEQFF	TGTGCCAGCAGCTCAGACAGGGCCACCTACAATGAGCAGTTCTTC
TRBV7-2	TRBJ2-2	TRBD2	many	CASSLGLAGGRGAGELFF	TGTGCCAGCAGCTTGGGACTAGCGGGAGGAAGGGGAGCCGGGGAGCTGTTTTTT
TRBV7-8	TRBJ2-5	TRBD2	.	CASSPKWLAEAQETQYF	TGTGCCAGCAGCCCAAAGTGGCTAGCGGAGGCCCAAGAGACCCAGTACTTC
TRBV25-1	TRBJ2-1	.	few	CASSELVRSNNEQFF	TGTGCCAGCAGTGAATTGGTTAGATCGAACAATGAGCAGTTCTTC
TRBV6-5	TRBJ1-2	.	many	CASSSPSGGVYGYTF	TGTGCCAGCAGTTCACCGTCTGGGGGGGTTTATGGCTACACCTTC